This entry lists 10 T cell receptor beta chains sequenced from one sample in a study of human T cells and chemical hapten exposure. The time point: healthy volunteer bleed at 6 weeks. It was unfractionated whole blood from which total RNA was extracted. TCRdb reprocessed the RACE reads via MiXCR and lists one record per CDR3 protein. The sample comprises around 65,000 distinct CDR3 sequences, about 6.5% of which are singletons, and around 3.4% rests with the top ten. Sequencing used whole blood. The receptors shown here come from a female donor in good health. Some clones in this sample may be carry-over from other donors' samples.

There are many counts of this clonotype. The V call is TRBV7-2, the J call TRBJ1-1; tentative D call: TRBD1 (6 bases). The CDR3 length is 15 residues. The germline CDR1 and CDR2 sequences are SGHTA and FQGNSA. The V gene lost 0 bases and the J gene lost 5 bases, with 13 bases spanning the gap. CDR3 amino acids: CASSLALAQGTEAFF. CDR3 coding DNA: TGTGCCAGCAGCTTAGCCCTTGCACAGGGTACTGAAGCTTTCTTT.

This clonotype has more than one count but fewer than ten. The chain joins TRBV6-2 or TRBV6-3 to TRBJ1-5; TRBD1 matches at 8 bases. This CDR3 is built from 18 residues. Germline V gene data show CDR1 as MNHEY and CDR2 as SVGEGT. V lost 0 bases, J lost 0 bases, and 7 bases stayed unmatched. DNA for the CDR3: TGTGCCAGCAGTTACTCCCCATGGGACAGGCATAGCAATCAGCCCCAGCATTTT. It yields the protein CASSYSPWDRHSNQPQHF.

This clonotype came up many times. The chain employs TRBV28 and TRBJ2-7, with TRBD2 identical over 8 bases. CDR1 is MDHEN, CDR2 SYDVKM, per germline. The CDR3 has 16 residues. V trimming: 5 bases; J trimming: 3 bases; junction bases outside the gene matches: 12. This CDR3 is CASSRVYGGEDYEQYF. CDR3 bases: TGTGCCAGCAGTCGCGTATACGGGGGGGAGGACTACGAGCAGTACTTC.

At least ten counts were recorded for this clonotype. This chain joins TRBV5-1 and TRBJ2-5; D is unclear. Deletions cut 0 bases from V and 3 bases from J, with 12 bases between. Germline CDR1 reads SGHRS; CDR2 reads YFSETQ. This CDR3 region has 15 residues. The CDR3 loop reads CASSLGSTVEETQYF. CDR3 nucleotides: TGCGCCAGCAGCTTGGGCTCTACAGTCGAAGAGACCCAGTACTTC. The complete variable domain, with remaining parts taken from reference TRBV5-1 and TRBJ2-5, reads KAGVTQTPRYLIKTRGQQVTLSCSPISGHRSVSWYQQTPGQGLQFLFEYFSETQRNKGNFPGRFSGRQFSNSRSEMNVSTLELGDSALYLCASSLGSTVEETQYFGPGTRLLVL.

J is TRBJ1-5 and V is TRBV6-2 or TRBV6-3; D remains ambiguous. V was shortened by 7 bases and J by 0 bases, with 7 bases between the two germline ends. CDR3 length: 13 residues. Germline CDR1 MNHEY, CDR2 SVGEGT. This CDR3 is CASTKDSNQPQHF. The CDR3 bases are TGTGCCAGCACCAAAGATAGCAATCAGCCCCAGCATTTT.

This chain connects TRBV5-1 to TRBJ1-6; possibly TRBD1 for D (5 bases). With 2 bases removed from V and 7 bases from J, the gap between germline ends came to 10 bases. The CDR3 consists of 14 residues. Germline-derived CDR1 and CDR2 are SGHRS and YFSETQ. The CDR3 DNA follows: TGCGCCAGCAGCTTCCGGGACGGAAATTCACCCCTCCACTTT. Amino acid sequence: CASSFRDGNSPLHF.

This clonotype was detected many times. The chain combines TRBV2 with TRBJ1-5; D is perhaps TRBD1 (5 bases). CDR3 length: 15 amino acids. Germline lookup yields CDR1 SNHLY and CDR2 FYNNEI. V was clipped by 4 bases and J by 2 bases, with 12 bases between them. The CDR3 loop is CASSGGGVGNQPQHF. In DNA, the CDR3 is TGTGCCAGCAGTGGGGGCGGCGTGGGCAATCAGCCCCAGCATTTT.

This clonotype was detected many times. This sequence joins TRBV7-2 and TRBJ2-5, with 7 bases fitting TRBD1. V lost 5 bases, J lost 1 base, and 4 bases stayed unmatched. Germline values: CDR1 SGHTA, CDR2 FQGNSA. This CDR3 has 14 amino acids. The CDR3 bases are TGTGCCAGCAGCCTAGACAGGGTCCAAGAGACCCAGTACTTC. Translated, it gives CASSLDRVQETQYF.

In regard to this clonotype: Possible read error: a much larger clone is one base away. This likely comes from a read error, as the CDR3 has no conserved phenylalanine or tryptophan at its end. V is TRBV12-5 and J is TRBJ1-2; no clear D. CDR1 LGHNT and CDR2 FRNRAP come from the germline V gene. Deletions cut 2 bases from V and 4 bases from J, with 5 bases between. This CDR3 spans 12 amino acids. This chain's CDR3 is CASGLTVYGYTL. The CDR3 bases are TGTGCTAGTGGTTTGACAGTCTATGGCTACACCTTA.

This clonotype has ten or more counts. The CDR3 is CASHKPGTNYGYTF. CDR3 nucleotides: TGTGCCAGCCACAAGCCGGGAACTAACTATGGCTACACCTTC. This sequence joins TRBV28 and TRBJ1-2; D is uncertain. The ends were cut back, 8 bases at V and 0 bases at J, with 13 bases in the middle. The CDR3 runs 14 residues. Germline values: CDR1 MDHEN, CDR2 SYDVKM.